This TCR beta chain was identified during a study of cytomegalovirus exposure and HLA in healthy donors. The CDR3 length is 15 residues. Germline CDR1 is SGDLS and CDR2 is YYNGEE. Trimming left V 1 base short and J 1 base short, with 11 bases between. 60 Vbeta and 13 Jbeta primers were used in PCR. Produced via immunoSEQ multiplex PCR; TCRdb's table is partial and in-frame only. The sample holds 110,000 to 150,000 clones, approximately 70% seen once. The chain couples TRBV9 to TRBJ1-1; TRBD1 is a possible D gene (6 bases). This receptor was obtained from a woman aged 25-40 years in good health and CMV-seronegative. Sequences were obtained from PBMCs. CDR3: CASSVSPGENTEAFF. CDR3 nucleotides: TGTGCCAGCAGCGTAAGTCCAGGGGAGAACACTGAAGCTTTCTTT.